Presented here are 14 T cell receptor beta chains from one specimen sequenced in a study of beta chain features in type 1 diabetes. Expressed TCRB transcripts got sequenced, as all isolated RNA was reverse transcribed. The repertoire was sequenced with immunoSEQ multiplex PCR; TCRdb's copy has only in-frame clones and lacks some. The sample records around 650,000 clones, around 11% being singletons. Whole-study findings and limits: TCRB CDR3 length was moderately but significantly reduced in all four CD4+ subsets of Type 1 diabetes patients.

Their cognate antigens are unknown. The sample taken for sequencing was naive CD4+ T cells from blood. Receptor source: a man aged 30-40 years with type 1 diabetes.

In this sample, this clone turned up a few times. This sequence joins TRBV9 and TRBJ2-7; D not resolved. The CDR3 has 13 amino acids. The germline V gene encodes CDR1 SGDLS and CDR2 YYNGEE. Trimming stripped 0 bases from V and 7 bases from J, with 11 bases between. CDR3 loop: CASSVAHPLEQYF. DNA of the CDR3: TGTGCCAGCAGCGTAGCTCATCCCTTGGAGCAGTACTTC.

The CDR3 DNA follows: TGTGCCAGCAGCCCAGGGTTCTCCGGAGCTAACATTCAGTACTTC. This gives the protein CASSPGFSGANIQYF. The chain links TRBV7-2 to TRBJ2-4; maybe TRBD1 (5 bases). The CDR3 loop spans 15 amino acids. CDR1 and CDR2 from the germline V gene are SGHTA and FQGNSA. V dropped 5 bases and J dropped 7 bases, with 18 bases sitting between them.

This clone was counted only a few times. The CDR3 bases are TGCGCCAGCAGCTTTACAGGGGAAGCATCGGGCAATGAGCAGTTCTTC. Residues: CASSFTGEASGNEQFF. The rearrangement uses TRBV5-1 and TRBJ2-1; 7 bases are shared with TRBD1. Germline V gene lookup returns CDR1 SGHRS and CDR2 YFSETQ. The CDR3 totals 16 residues. Trimming took 2 bases from V and 6 from J; bases not matched to a gene: 11.

This clone was picked up a small number of times. The chain couples TRBV14 to TRBJ1-1; D unclear. This CDR3 contains 13 residues. Germline lookup yields CDR1 SGHDN and CDR2 FVKESK. Deletions cut 1 base from V and 1 base from J, with 4 bases between. The chain's CDR3 is CASSQGGNTEAFF. The CDR3 nucleotides read TGTGCCAGCAGCCAAGGTGGGAACACTGAAGCTTTCTTT.

The rearrangement uses TRBV25-1 and TRBJ2-2, with D hard to call. The germline V gene encodes CDR1 MGHDK and CDR2 SYGVNS. Trimming pared 4 bases from V and 0 bases from J, leaving 18 bases between. This CDR3 comprises 18 residues. The CDR3 region has the DNA TGTGCCAGCAGTGGCCCTGGCGGTAAAAGCGCGAACACCGGGGAGCTGTTTTTT. It translates to CASSGPGGKSANTGELFF.

The rearrangement uses TRBV18 and TRBJ1-5; maybe TRBD1 (6 bases). The CDR3 loop spans 15 amino acids. V was trimmed by 0 bases and J by 7 bases, leaving 13 bases between them. The germline CDR1 and CDR2 sequences are KGHSH and LQKENI. CDR3 in amino acids: CASSPPGRGGQPQHF. Here the CDR3 DNA reads TGTGCCAGCTCACCACCGGGCAGGGGTGGCCAGCCCCAGCATTTT. The whole variable domain, filled in from reference TRBV18 and TRBJ1-5, reads NAGVMQNPRHLVRRRGQEARLRCSPMKGHSHVYWYRQLPEEGLKFMVYLQKENIIDESGMPKERFSAEFPKEGPSILRIQQVVRGDSAAYFCASSPPGRGGQPQHFGDGTRLSIL.

The genes are TRBV2 and TRBJ2-3; TRBD2 matches at 9 bases. Trimming at V came to 5 bases and at J to 2 bases, leaving 2 bases not matched to a gene. This CDR3 is 14 amino acids long. CDR1 is SNHLY and CDR2 is FYNNEI in the germline V gene. The CDR3 is CASSLAGYTDTQYF. The CDR3 bases are TGTGCCAGCAGTCTAGCGGGGTACACAGATACGCAGTATTTT.

The chain joins TRBV11-2 to TRBJ1-3, with D unclear. CDR3 length: 14 residues. Per the germline V gene, CDR1 is SGHAT and CDR2 is FQNNGV. Trimming cost V 2 bases and J 1 base, with 6 bases left between them. The CDR3 reads CASSLLGSGNTIYF. In nucleotides, the CDR3 is TGTGCCAGCAGCTTATTGGGGTCTGGAAACACCATATATTTT.

This rearrangement joins TRBV5-1 to TRBJ2-3; tentatively, D is TRBD1 (5 bases). Matching the DNA end better, TRBJ1-5 makes the J call doubtful. The CDR3 sequence is 13 residues long. Per the germline V gene, CDR1 is SGHRS and CDR2 is YFSETQ. The CDR3, as DNA: TGCGCCAGCATGCTAGCGGGGGGAGATACGCAGCATTTT. Translation: CASMLAGGDTQHF.

The chain carries TRBV5-1 and TRBJ2-7, with 10 positions matching TRBD2. This CDR3 region has 14 residues. Germline CDR1 SGHRS, CDR2 YFSETQ. V lost 0 bases to trimming and J lost 6 bases; unmatched junction nucleotides: 3. CDR3 loop: CASSLALAGPEQYF. For the CDR3, the DNA is TGCGCCAGCAGCTTGGCACTAGCGGGACCCGAGCAGTACTTC.

This clone was picked up a small number of times. The rearrangement links TRBV2 to TRBJ2-1; D gene uncertain. The germline V gene encodes CDR1 SNHLY and CDR2 FYNNEI. With 7 bases removed from V and 6 bases from J, the gap between germline ends came to 16 bases. This CDR3 has 14 residues. The CDR3 coding sequence is TGTGCCAGCATTTTCCGGCCAGACACCAATGAGCAGTTCTTC. Protein product: CASIFRPDTNEQFF.

This clone has more than one count but fewer than ten. The chain employs TRBV19 and TRBJ1-6, with 9 bases lining up with TRBD1. Germline V CDR1 and CDR2: LNHDA, SQIVND (reference sequence). CDR3 size: 14 residues. With 2 bases clipped from V and 10 bases from J, the junction kept 3 bases outside the gene matches. CDR3: CASSIMTGGSPLHF. DNA for the CDR3: TGTGCCAGTAGTATAATGACAGGGGGATCACCCCTCCACTTT.

V is TRBV19 and J is TRBJ1-6, with D possibly TRBD1 on 5 matching bases. The CDR3 is 15 amino acids. Between the trimmed V and J ends, which lost 4 bases and 4 bases, there was a span of 11 bases. Germline V gene lookup returns CDR1 LNHDA and CDR2 SQIVND (reference sequence). The CDR3 nucleotides read TGTGCCAGTAGTACGGACATAGTTTATAATTCACCCCTCCACTTT. Amino acids: CASSTDIVYNSPLHF.

A few counts support this clone. The chain carries TRBV7-9 and TRBJ1-3; unclear D gene. V lost 3 bases and J 0 bases, leaving 6 bases between the germline ends. The CDR3 is made up of 14 amino acids. Per germline, CDR1 SEHNR and CDR2 FQNEAQ (reference sequence). In nucleotides, the CDR3 is TGTGCCAGCAGCTTGACGAGCTCTGGAAACACCATATATTTT. Its translation is CASSLTSSGNTIYF.